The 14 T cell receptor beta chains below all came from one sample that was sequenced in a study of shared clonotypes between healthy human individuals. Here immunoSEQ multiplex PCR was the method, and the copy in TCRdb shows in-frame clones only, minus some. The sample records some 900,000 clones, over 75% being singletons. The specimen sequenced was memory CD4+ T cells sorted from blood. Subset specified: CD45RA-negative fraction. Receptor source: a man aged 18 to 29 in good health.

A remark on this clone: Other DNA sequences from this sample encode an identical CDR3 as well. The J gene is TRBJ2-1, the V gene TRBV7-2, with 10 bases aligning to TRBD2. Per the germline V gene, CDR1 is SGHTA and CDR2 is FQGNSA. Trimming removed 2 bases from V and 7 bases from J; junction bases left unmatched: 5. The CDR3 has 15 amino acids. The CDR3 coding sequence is TGTGCCAGCAGCTTACTAGCGGGAGTAGGGAATGAGCAGTTCTTC. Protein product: CASSLLAGVGNEQFF.

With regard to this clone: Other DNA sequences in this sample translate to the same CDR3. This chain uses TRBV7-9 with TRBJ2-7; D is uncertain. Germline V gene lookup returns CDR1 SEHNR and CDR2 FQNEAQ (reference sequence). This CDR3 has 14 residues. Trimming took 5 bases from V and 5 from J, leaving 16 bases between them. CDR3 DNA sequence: TGTGCCAGCAGCCTACAAGGGAATAGGGACGAGCAGTACTTC. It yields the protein CASSLQGNRDEQYF. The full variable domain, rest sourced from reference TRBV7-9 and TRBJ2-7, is DTGVSQNPRHKITKRGQNVTFRCDPISEHNRLYWYRQTLGQGPEFLTYFQNEAQLEKSRLLSDRFSAERPKGSFSTLEIQRTEQGDSAMYLCASSLQGNRDEQYFGPGTRLTVT.

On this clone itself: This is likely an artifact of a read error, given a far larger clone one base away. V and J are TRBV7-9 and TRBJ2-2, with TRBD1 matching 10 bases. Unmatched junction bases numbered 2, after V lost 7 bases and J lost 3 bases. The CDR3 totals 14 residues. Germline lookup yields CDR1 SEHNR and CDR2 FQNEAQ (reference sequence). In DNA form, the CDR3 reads TGTGCCAGCAAGGGACAGGGGCACACCGGGGAGCTGTTTTTT. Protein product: CASKGQGHTGELFF.

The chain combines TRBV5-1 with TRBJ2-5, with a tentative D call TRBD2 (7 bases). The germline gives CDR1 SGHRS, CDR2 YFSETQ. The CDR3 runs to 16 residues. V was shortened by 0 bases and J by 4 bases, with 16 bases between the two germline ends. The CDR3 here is CASSLEGRGGGETQYF. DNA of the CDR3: TGCGCCAGCAGCTTGGAAGGGAGGGGAGGGGGAGAGACCCAGTACTTC.

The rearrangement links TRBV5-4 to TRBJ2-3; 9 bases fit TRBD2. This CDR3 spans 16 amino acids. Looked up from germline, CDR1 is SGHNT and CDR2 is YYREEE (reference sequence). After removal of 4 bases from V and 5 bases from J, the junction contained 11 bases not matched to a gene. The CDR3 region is CASSKMGLAGQDTQYF. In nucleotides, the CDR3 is TGTGCCAGCAGCAAAATGGGGCTAGCGGGACAAGATACGCAGTATTTT. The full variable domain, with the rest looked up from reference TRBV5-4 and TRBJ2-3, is ETGVTQSPTHLIKTRGQQVTLRCSSQSGHNTVSWYQQALGQGPQFIFQYYREEENGRGNFPPRFSGLQFPNYSSELNVNALELDDSALYLCASSKMGLAGQDTQYFGPGTRLTVL.

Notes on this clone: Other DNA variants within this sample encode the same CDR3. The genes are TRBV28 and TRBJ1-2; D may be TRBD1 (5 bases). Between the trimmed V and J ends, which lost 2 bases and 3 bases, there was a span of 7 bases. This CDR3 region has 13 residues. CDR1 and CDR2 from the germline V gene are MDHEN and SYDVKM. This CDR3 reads CASSLPGDYGYTF. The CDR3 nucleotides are TGTGCCAGCAGTTTACCGGGGGACTATGGCTACACCTTC.

CDR3 in amino acids: CASSLDPEGLPFF. The CDR3 region has the DNA TGTGCCAGCAGCTTAGATCCAGAGGGACTGCCCTTCTTC. The chain combines TRBV11-2 with TRBJ2-1, with D possibly TRBD2 on 6 matching bases. CDR3 length: 13 amino acids. Germline CDR1 reads SGHAT; CDR2 reads FQNNGV. V lost 0 bases to trimming and J lost 16 bases, with 16 bases between them.

Written as DNA, the CDR3 is TGTGCCAGCAGCTTTCTATCCAGGGGAGGCTACACCTTC. Amino acid sequence: CASSFLSRGGYTF. The gene calls are TRBV11-2 and TRBJ1-2; TRBD1 might be the D (6 bases). CDR3 length: 13 amino acids. CDR1 SGHAT and CDR2 FQNNGV come from the germline V gene. V lost 3 bases to trimming and J lost 8 bases, with 13 bases between them.

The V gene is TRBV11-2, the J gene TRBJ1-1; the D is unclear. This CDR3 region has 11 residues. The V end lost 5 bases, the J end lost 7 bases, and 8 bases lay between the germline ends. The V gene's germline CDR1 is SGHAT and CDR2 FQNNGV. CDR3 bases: TGTGCCAGCAGCCCCCATTATGAAGCTTTCTTT. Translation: CASSPHYEAFF.

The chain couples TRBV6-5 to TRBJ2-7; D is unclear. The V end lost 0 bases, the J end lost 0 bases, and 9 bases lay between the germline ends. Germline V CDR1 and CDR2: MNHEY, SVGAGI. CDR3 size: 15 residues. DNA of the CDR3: TGTGCCAGCAGTTACTCGAATGGCAACTCCTACGAGCAGTACTTC. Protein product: CASSYSNGNSYEQYF.

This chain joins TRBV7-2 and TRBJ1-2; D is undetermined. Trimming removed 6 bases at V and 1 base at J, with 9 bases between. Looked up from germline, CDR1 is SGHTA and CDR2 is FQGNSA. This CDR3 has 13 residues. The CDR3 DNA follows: TGTGCCAGCAGGGGCGACCTTAACTATGGCTACACCTTC. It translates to CASRGDLNYGYTF.

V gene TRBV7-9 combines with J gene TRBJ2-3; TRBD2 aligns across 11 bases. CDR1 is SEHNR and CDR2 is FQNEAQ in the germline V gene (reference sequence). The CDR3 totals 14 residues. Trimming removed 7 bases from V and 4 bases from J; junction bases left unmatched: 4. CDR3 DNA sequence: TGTGCCAGCACCCTAGCGGGAGGACCAGATACGCAGTATTTT. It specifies CASTLAGGPDTQYF.

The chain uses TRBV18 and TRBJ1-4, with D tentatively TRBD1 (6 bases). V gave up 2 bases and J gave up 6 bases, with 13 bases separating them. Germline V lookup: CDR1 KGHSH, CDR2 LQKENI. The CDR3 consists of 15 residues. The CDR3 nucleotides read TGTGCCAGCTCACCAACCGGACAGAAAGATGAAAAACTGTTTTTT. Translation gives CASSPTGQKDEKLFF.

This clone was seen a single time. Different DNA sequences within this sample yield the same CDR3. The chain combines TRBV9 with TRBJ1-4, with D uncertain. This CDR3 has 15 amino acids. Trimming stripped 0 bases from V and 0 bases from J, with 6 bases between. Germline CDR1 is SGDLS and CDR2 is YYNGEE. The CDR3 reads CASSVGSATNEKLFF. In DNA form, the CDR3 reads TGTGCCAGCAGCGTAGGGTCAGCAACTAATGAAAAACTGTTTTTT. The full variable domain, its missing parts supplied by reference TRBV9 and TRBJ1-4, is DSGVTQTPKHLITATGQRVTLRCSPRSGDLSVYWYQQSLDQGLQFLIQYYNGEERAKGNILERFSAQQFPDLHSELNLSSLELGDSALYFCASSVGSATNEKLFFGSGTQLSVL.